The 23 T cell receptor beta chains in this list originate from one sample, sequenced in a study of T cells after yellow fever vaccination. A single record per CDR3 protein comes from TCRdb applying MiXCR to the 5' RACE reads. This table holds 500,000 to 650,000 distinct CDR3 sequences, around 12% found once. The source material was PBMCs, sampled on the day of the yellow fever booster vaccination. Every receptor here comes from a man aged 30 to 45 who received the YFV17D yellow fever vaccine.

This clonotype was picked up many times. The CDR3 is CASSATSGGYNEQFF. The CDR3 region has the DNA TGTGCCAGCAGCGCCACTAGCGGGGGGTACAATGAGCAGTTCTTC. J is TRBJ2-1 and V is TRBV7-6; 12 bases line up with TRBD2. Trimming removed 5 bases from V and 4 bases from J; junction bases left unmatched: 3. The germline CDR1 and CDR2 sequences are SGHVS and FNYEAQ. The CDR3 runs to 15 residues.

This clonotype was counted a few times. The chain links TRBV5-1 to TRBJ2-1; D may match TRBD1 or TRBD2 (6 bases each). The CDR3 runs 15 residues. Germline CDR1 and CDR2: SGHRS and YFSETQ. Trimming stripped 0 bases from V and 8 bases from J, with 15 bases between. The CDR3 region has the DNA TGCGCCAGCAGCTTGGCGTCGGGGGCTAGGGATGAGCAGTTCTTC. This codes for CASSLASGARDEQFF. The full variable domain, in which reference TRBV5-1 and TRBJ2-1 provide the parts outside the CDR3, is KAGVTQTPRYLIKTRGQQVTLSCSPISGHRSVSWYQQTPGQGLQFLFEYFSETQRNKGNFPGRFSGRQFSNSRSEMNVSTLELGDSALYLCASSLASGARDEQFFGPGTRLTVL.

The rearrangement uses TRBV9 and TRBJ1-1; a possible D gene is TRBD1 (5 bases). Germline V gene data show CDR1 as SGDLS and CDR2 as YYNGEE. This CDR3 comprises 15 residues. V lost 3 bases and J 7 bases, leaving 19 bases between the germline ends. CDR3 DNA: TGTGCCAGCAGCGCGGTTTCTCAGGGTATGGGTGAAGCTTTCTTT. It specifies CASSAVSQGMGEAFF.

This clonotype was found a few times. At one end the junction does not follow the germline gene, possibly because of a read error. This chain connects TRBV20-1 to TRBJ1-1, with D possibly matching TRBD1 (5 bases). The CDR3 covers 12 residues. Germline values: CDR1 DFQATT, CDR2 SNEGSKA (reference sequence). The CDR3 sequence: CELRDQGTEAFF. CDR3 coding DNA: TGTGAACTCCGGGACCAAGGGACTGAAGCTTTCTTT.

This chain joins TRBV20-1 and TRBJ2-7, with 11 bases that match TRBD2. The CDR3 runs 14 residues. Germline V gene sequence: CDR1 DFQATT, CDR2 SNEGSKA (reference sequence). With 2 bases clipped from V and 5 bases from J, the junction kept 5 bases outside the gene matches. The CDR3 nucleotides read TGCAGTGCTAGATTAGCGGGAGGGCCCGACGAGCAGTACTTC. Its translation: CSARLAGGPDEQYF.

As regards this clonotype: At one boundary the junction diverges from the germline segment, which might be a read error. The chain uses TRBV7-2 and TRBJ2-7; D is perhaps TRBD2 (5 bases). CDR1 SGHTA and CDR2 FQGNSA come from the germline V gene. The CDR3 length is 15 residues. Here the CDR3 reads CASSLSGRDPYEPYF. The CDR3 region has the DNA TGTGCCAGCAGCTTATCGGGCCGGGATCCCTACGAGCCGTACTTC.

This clonotype was found a few times. V gene TRBV7-6 combines with J gene TRBJ2-2; D is unclear. Per the germline V gene, CDR1 is SGHVS and CDR2 is FNYEAQ. This CDR3 has 12 residues. V was shortened by 5 bases and J by 7 bases, with 8 bases between the two germline ends. CDR3 protein: CASSERRGELFF. In nucleotides, the CDR3 is TGTGCCAGCAGCGAGAGACGCGGGGAGCTGTTTTTT.

The V gene is TRBV20-1, the J gene TRBJ2-7; no clear D. This CDR3 is 15 amino acids long. Per germline, CDR1 DFQATT and CDR2 SNEGSKA (reference sequence). V lost 5 bases, J lost 0 bases, and 17 bases lay in between. CDR3 residues: CSAEPLGGSSYEQYF. CDR3 in DNA: TGCAGTGCTGAACCGCTGGGCGGATCCTCCTACGAGCAGTACTTC.

This clonotype turned up a few times. This chain links TRBV18 with TRBJ1-4, with D unresolved. CDR3 length: 17 residues. Trimming cost V 1 base and J 5 bases, with 17 bases left between them. Per the germline V gene, CDR1 is KGHSH and CDR2 is LQKENI. The CDR3 reads CASSPQRQAAANEKLFF. In DNA form, the CDR3 reads TGTGCCAGCTCACCACAGCGGCAGGCAGCAGCGAATGAAAAACTGTTTTTT.

This clonotype has more than one count but fewer than ten. This chain connects TRBV3-1 to TRBJ2-3; the match to TRBD2 covers 11 bases. CDR3 size: 16 residues. V gave up 0 bases and J gave up 1 base; unmatched junction bases: 0. Germline V gives CDR1 LGHDT, CDR2 YNNKEL (reference sequence). CDR3 in amino acids: CASSQELAGGTDTQYF. CDR3 DNA sequence: TGTGCCAGCAGCCAAGAACTAGCGGGGGGCACAGATACGCAGTATTTT.

This clonotype was picked up a small number of times. The chain couples TRBV20-1 to TRBJ2-5; TRBD2 aligns across 10 bases. This CDR3 has 15 residues. The germline CDR1 and CDR2 sequences are DFQATT and SNEGSKA (reference sequence). The trim removed 0 bases at V and 4 bases at J, leaving 5 bases unmatched. Written as DNA, the CDR3 is TGCAGTGCTAGAGATCGACTAGCGGGTACAGAGACCCAGTACTTC. It codes for CSARDRLAGTETQYF.

This clonotype showed up just a few times. The V call is TRBV24-1, the J call TRBJ2-7; D call uncertain. Between the trimmed V and J ends, which lost 12 bases and 2 bases, there was a span of 22 bases. In germline, CDR1 is KGHDR, CDR2 SFDVKD. The CDR3 contains 15 residues. CDR3 residues: CAHPSPSGLTYEQYF. The CDR3 nucleotides are TGTGCCCACCCATCACCCTCGGGCCTCACCTACGAGCAGTACTTC.

The chain uses TRBV4-2 and TRBJ2-5; D is tentatively TRBD1 or TRBD2 (7 bases each). The CDR3 loop spans 15 amino acids. CDR1 LGHNA and CDR2 YNFKEQ come from the germline V gene. Trimming shortened V by 0 bases and J by 4 bases, and 12 bases separated the two germline ends. As DNA, the CDR3 is TGTGCCAGCAGCCAAGAGGCCAGGGGGGGAGAGACCCAGTACTTC. It codes for CASSQEARGGETQYF.

This clonotype was observed a few times. The genes are TRBV7-2 and TRBJ2-7; TRBD2 matches at 9 bases. The ends lost 1 base at V and 5 bases at J; junction bases unmatched: 6. Germline lookup yields CDR1 SGHTA and CDR2 FQGNSA. CDR3 length equals 15 residues. This CDR3 is CASSLGSGSWNEQYF. CDR3 DNA sequence: TGTGCCAGCAGCTTAGGTAGCGGGAGTTGGAACGAGCAGTACTTC.

The V and J genes are TRBV20-1 and TRBJ2-7; D is possibly TRBD1 (5 bases). Germline V CDR1 and CDR2: DFQATT, SNEGSKA (reference sequence). Trimming cost V 2 bases and J 5 bases, with 10 bases left between them. The CDR3 extends over 12 amino acids. CDR3 nucleotide sequence: TGCAGTGCTAGATCGCAGGGCCACGAGCAGTACTTC. As protein: CSARSQGHEQYF.

The genes are TRBV5-1 and TRBJ2-3; 15 positions match TRBD2. The germline CDR1 and CDR2 sequences are SGHRS and YFSETQ. This CDR3 comprises 20 residues. V lost 3 bases to trimming and J lost 4 bases; unmatched junction nucleotides: 15. The CDR3 DNA follows: TGCGCCAGCAGCTGGGACAGCCACCGGACTAGCGGGAGGGCCGCAGATACGCAGTATTTT. It translates to CASSWDSHRTSGRAADTQYF.

This clonotype has just a few counts. J is TRBJ2-5 and V is TRBV4-2; 8 bases align to TRBD1. This CDR3 has 16 residues. Germline V gene data show CDR1 as LGHNA and CDR2 as YNFKEQ. The V gene end was trimmed by 2 bases and the J gene end by 2 bases; junction bases not matched to a gene: 7. The CDR3 DNA reads TGTGCCAGCAGCCAAAACCAGGGGGCTTGGCAAGAGACCCAGTACTTC. Encoded protein: CASSQNQGAWQETQYF.

The V and J genes are TRBV20-1 and TRBJ2-5; D is perhaps TRBD1 or TRBD2 (6 bases each). This CDR3 region has 14 residues. Germline lookup yields CDR1 DFQATT and CDR2 SNEGSKA (reference sequence). V was shortened by 1 base and J by 1 base, with 10 bases between the two germline ends. The CDR3 bases are TGCAGTGCTAGAGGAGGGGGGTCCCAAGAGACCCAGTACTTC. Its translation: CSARGGGSQETQYF.

This clonotype has a handful of counts. The V gene is TRBV6-2 or TRBV6-3, the J gene TRBJ2-1, with 9 bases matching TRBD2. V shed 5 bases, J shed 4 bases, and the junction held 12 bases outside the gene matches. Germline values: CDR1 MNHEY, CDR2 SVGEGT. CDR3 length equals 17 residues. The CDR3 protein is CASSKIAGELRYNEQFF. The CDR3 DNA reads as TGTGCCAGCAGTAAAATAGCGGGGGAACTTAGGTACAATGAGCAGTTCTTC.

This clonotype has just a few counts. The J gene is TRBJ2-1, the V gene TRBV7-2; 9 positions agree with TRBD1. Germline loops: CDR1 SGHTA, CDR2 FQGNSA. V dropped 5 bases and J dropped 8; count of bases not matched to a gene: 10. This CDR3 region has 15 residues. The DNA for the CDR3 is TGTGCCAGCAGCCCGTTAACCGGGACAGGGTATGAGCAGTTCTTC. The encoded protein is CASSPLTGTGYEQFF.

The V and J genes are TRBV7-2 and TRBJ1-1; 8 nucleotides match TRBD1. The CDR3 spans 15 residues. J gave up 0 bases and V 3 bases, and 3 bases lay outside the gene matches. From germline, CDR1 is SGHTA and CDR2 FQGNSA. The CDR3: CASSFRDRLNTEAFF. DNA of the CDR3: TGTGCCAGCAGCTTCCGGGACAGGTTGAACACTGAAGCTTTCTTT.

The rearrangement links TRBV7-6 to TRBJ2-1; TRBD2 matches 9 bases. The CDR3 is 15 amino acids. With 1 base clipped from V and 8 bases from J, the junction kept 6 bases outside the gene matches. Germline CDR1 SGHVS, CDR2 FNYEAQ. CDR3 DNA: TGTGCCAGCAGCTTAGAAGCGGGAGGCGGGTATGAGCAGTTCTTC. It translates to CASSLEAGGGYEQFF. Drawing the rest from reference TRBV7-6 and TRBJ2-1, the complete variable domain is GAGVSQSPRYKVTKRGQDVALRCDPISGHVSLYWYRQALGQGPEFLTYFNYEAQQDKSGLPNDRFSAERPEGSISTLTIQRTEQRDSAMYRCASSLEAGGGYEQFFGPGTRLTVL.

The chain carries TRBV7-2 and TRBJ2-3; D uncertain. The V end was cut by 2 bases, the J end by 8 bases, with 8 bases between. CDR3 length equals 12 residues. Looked up from germline, CDR1 is SGHTA and CDR2 is FQGNSA. This CDR3 is CASSLPSGTQYF. The CDR3 nucleotides read TGTGCCAGCAGCTTACCCTCCGGTACGCAGTATTTT.